Listed below are T cell receptor beta chains from one sample, sequenced in a study of a mutant IDH1 vaccine in newly diagnosed glioma. These receptors have no known antigen. Measured with immunoSEQ multiplex PCR; TCRdb has only the in-frame clones, and not every one. Of tens of thousands of clones listed, approximately 75% were seen once; the top ten hold 5% to 6%. The material sequenced was PBMCs, taken from a glioma patient whose treatment included an IDH1 peptide vaccine. Receptor source: a man between 50 and 59 years old with glioma. The CDR3 runs from the conserved cysteine through the conserved F or W. Each record gives: V gene, D gene, J gene, clone size, CDR3 protein. A D gene is named only where the DNA matches it firmly. Expanded clones are given a class, and other clones once, few, many or no size at all.

>TRBV29-1|-|TRBJ1-2|once
CSVEDRSFYGYTF
>TRBV5-1|-|TRBJ1-1|-
CASSWGGVRENTEAFF
>TRBV19|-|TRBJ1-3|once
CASMITGAVGNTIYF
>TRBV6-6|TRBD1|TRBJ1-2|-
CASSSGGYGYTF
>TRBV18|-|TRBJ2-3|-
CASSPPVGLGSSTQYF
>TRBV7-2|TRBD1|TRBJ1-2|-
CASSTGGGGSNYGYTF
>TRBV19|TRBD2|TRBJ2-1|-
CASSMGLAGGSSYNEQFF
>TRBV7-2|TRBD1|TRBJ1-2|-
CASSLATGVLTGDGYTF
>TRBV4-3|-|TRBJ1-3|-
CASSQEGANTIYF
>TRBV4-3|-|TRBJ2-1|-
CASSQDWHSFYNEQFF
>TRBV7-8|-|TRBJ2-2|few
CASSVGALGTGELFF
>TRBV6-4|-|TRBJ2-2|-
CASRPGPNTGELFF
>TRBV6-5|-|TRBJ2-7|-
CASSYSGGASYEQYF
>TRBV29-1|-|TRBJ2-1|-
CSVEDWQLSYNEQFF
>TRBV5-6|-|TRBJ1-1|few
CASSLGPLVVFF
>TRBV27|TRBD1|TRBJ2-7|once
CASSDRGLGEQYF
>TRBV15|-|TRBJ1-2|-
CATSRDRGSYGYTF
>TRBV9|TRBD1|TRBJ2-7|-
CASSIRGDRDHEQYF
>TRBV30|TRBD1|TRBJ2-3|-
CAWSRDSAYTDTQYF
>TRBV2|-|TRBJ1-5|-
CASSAGFSNQPQHF
>TRBV29-1|-|TRBJ1-4|-
CSVGSTNEKLFF
>TRBV7-2|-|TRBJ2-1|few
CASRATGTPNEQFF
>TRBV7-7|-|TRBJ2-7|once
CASSLGESGEQYF
>TRBV10-3|-|TRBJ1-6|-
CAIRTGNSPLHF
>TRBV7-9|-|TRBJ1-4|-
CASSLNTGYNEKLFF
>TRBV7-9|-|TRBJ1-2|-
CASSSGHQTNYGYTF
>TRBV5-6|-|TRBJ1-2|-
CASSLGQSRYGYTF
>TRBV11-2|TRBD1|TRBJ1-2|few
CASSLTQGAYYGYTF
>TRBV19|-|TRBJ1-6|-
CASSIGNGRYNSPLHF
>TRBV5-1|-|TRBJ2-2|-
CASSRPSGGSTGELFF
>TRBV27|-|TRBJ1-2|few
CASSLSGSNYGYTF
>TRBV5-6|-|TRBJ2-7|once
CASSVLREKQYF
>TRBV5-8|-|TRBJ1-5|-
CASSNRVSGNQPQHF
>TRBV4-1|TRBD2|TRBJ2-3|once
CASSQRLAGASTDTQYF
>TRBV11-2|-|TRBJ2-7|-
CASSLERGASYEQYF
>TRBV6-5|TRBD1|TRBJ1-5|-
CASSYGQGNQPQHF
>TRBV6-1|TRBD1|TRBJ1-2|-
CASMTDRAGGYTF
>TRBV4-2|TRBD2|TRBJ2-7|-
CASSQDLAAYEQYF
>TRBV5-4|-|TRBJ2-7|few
CASSLRGYEQYF
>TRBV7-2|-|TRBJ2-7|-
CASSLALGEQYF
>TRBV13|TRBD1|TRBJ2-7|-
CASSPGTGATYEQYF
>TRBV6-5|TRBD1|TRBJ2-7|-
CASSYSRGLSYEQYF